This entry lists 26 T cell receptor beta chains sequenced from one sample in a study of blood T cells in healthy people across ages. A second about 7 to 12 cycle PCR used barcoded and J-beta primers. MiXCR was run by TCRdb on the 5' RACE reads, yielding one entry per CDR3 protein. This sample carries 700,000 to 950,000 distinct CDR3 sequences, 58% of them seen once, and the ten largest clones take about 20%. Sequenced material: blood. These receptors were taken from a man aged 25 to 45 in good health.

In this sample, this clonotype turned up once. The chain joins TRBV6-5 to TRBJ1-4, with no clear D. The CDR3 length is 18 residues. Between the trimmed V and J ends, which lost 1 base and 0 bases, there was a span of 15 bases. The germline V gene has CDR1 MNHEY and CDR2 SVGAGI. The CDR3 sequence is CASSYYVGDPATNEKLFF. DNA of the CDR3: TGTGCCAGCAGTTACTATGTCGGGGATCCGGCAACTAATGAAAAACTGTTTTTT.

This clonotype was counted only a few times. J is TRBJ1-2 and V is TRBV7-6; a possible D gene is TRBD1 (5 bases). The CDR3 contains 13 residues. CDR1 and CDR2 (germline): SGHVS, FNYEAQ. V dropped 5 bases and J dropped 7 bases, with 14 bases sitting between them. CDR3 nucleotide sequence: TGTGCCAGCAGCGACCCAGGGTCGTCTGGCTACACCTTC. This sequence encodes CASSDPGSSGYTF. The full variable domain, rest sourced from reference TRBV7-6 and TRBJ1-2, is GAGVSQSPRYKVTKRGQDVALRCDPISGHVSLYWYRQALGQGPEFLTYFNYEAQQDKSGLPNDRFSAERPEGSISTLTIQRTEQRDSAMYRCASSDPGSSGYTFGSGTRLTVV.

The chain has TRBV7-6 and TRBJ2-1, with 7 bases lining up with TRBD2. Germline values: CDR1 SGHVS, CDR2 FNYEAQ. The length of the CDR3 is 17 residues. V shed 4 bases, J shed 8 bases, and the junction held 17 bases outside the gene matches. The CDR3 DNA sequence: TGTGCCAGCAGCTCCGATCCGAGCGGCGGGAGAACGGATGAGCAGTTCTTC. Translated, it gives CASSSDPSGGRTDEQFF.

This clonotype occurred once. The rearrangement joins TRBV6-6 to TRBJ1-4; weak D call: TRBD1 (5 bases). The CDR3 has 14 residues. V lost 2 bases and J 4 bases, leaving 8 bases between the germline ends. CDR1 and CDR2 from the germline V gene are MNHNY and SVGAGI (reference sequence). The CDR3 here is CASSYGGINEKLFF. Written as DNA, the CDR3 is TGTGCCAGCAGTTACGGGGGTATTAATGAAAAACTGTTTTTT.

The V call is TRBV6-2 or TRBV6-3, the J call TRBJ2-1; perhaps TRBD2 as D (5 bases). The CDR3 contains 12 residues. V lost 9 bases and J lost 3, with 9 bases in between. Germline V lookup: CDR1 MNHEY, CDR2 SVGEGT. The CDR3 sequence: CASEGYYNEQFF. Here the CDR3 DNA reads TGTGCCAGTGAGGGATACTACAATGAGCAGTTCTTC.

This chain uses TRBV20-1 with TRBJ1-2; 7 bases line up with TRBD1. The CDR3 is made up of 11 amino acids. Germline loops: CDR1 DFQATT, CDR2 SNEGSKA (reference sequence). V lost 2 bases and J lost 6; bases outside the gene matches: 0. The CDR3 reads CSARRGHGYTF. The CDR3 DNA reads TGCAGTGCTAGAAGGGGGCATGGCTACACCTTC.

This chain joins TRBV4-3 and TRBJ2-1; TRBD2 matches at 9 bases. Germline V gene lookup returns CDR1 LGHNA and CDR2 YSLEER. Losses at the gene ends were 1 base for V and 5 bases for J; bases not matched to a gene: 6. The CDR3 is 16 residues long. The CDR3 DNA reads as TGCGCCAGCAGCCAAGGGTTAGCGGGAGTTGACAATGAGCAGTTCTTC. It translates to CASSQGLAGVDNEQFF.

The CDR3 nucleotides are TGTGCCAGCAGCCAAGCGGGAGAGACCCAGTACTTC. It translates to CASSQAGETQYF. V gene TRBV14 combines with J gene TRBJ2-5, with D unclear. Germline assignment: CDR1 SGHDN and CDR2 FVKESK. This CDR3 has 12 amino acids. Trimming shortened V by 1 base and J by 4 bases, and 4 bases separated the two germline ends.

The chain recombines TRBV20-1 with TRBJ1-2, with no clear D. Germline loops: CDR1 DFQATT, CDR2 SNEGSKA (reference sequence). There are 11 residues in the CDR3. Trimming pared 5 bases from V and 5 bases from J, leaving 9 bases between. The CDR3 DNA is TGCAGTGCTTTTAGGGTATATGGCTACACCTTC. It yields the protein CSAFRVYGYTF.

With respect to this clonotype: One junction end does not reproduce the germline sequence, and a read error may be involved. The V gene is TRBV12-3 or TRBV12-4, the J gene TRBJ2-7; D is possibly TRBD1 or TRBD2 (5 bases each). This CDR3 has 12 amino acids. The CDR3 nucleotides read TGTCCCAGCAGGAGGACAACCTACGAGCAGTACTTC. Protein product: CPSRRTTYEQYF.

This clonotype was observed a handful of times. The chain employs TRBV9 and TRBJ2-1; TRBD2 agrees at 9 bases. In germline, CDR1 is SGDLS, CDR2 YYNGEE. The ends lost 3 bases at V and 6 bases at J; junction bases unmatched: 10. The CDR3 sequence is 16 residues long. The CDR3 sequence: CASSGGGGGRVNEQFF. The CDR3 nucleotides are TGTGCCAGCAGCGGTGGAGGGGGCGGGAGGGTCAATGAGCAGTTCTTC.

V and J are TRBV10-3 and TRBJ2-3; D not certain. Deletions cut 0 bases from V and 6 bases from J, with 4 bases between. The V gene's germline CDR1 is ENHRY and CDR2 SYGVKD. The CDR3 runs 12 residues. DNA for the CDR3: TGTGCCATCAGTGAGTCGCTCGATACGCAGTATTTT. It encodes CAISESLDTQYF.

This clonotype has a handful of counts. The chain is built from TRBV28 and TRBJ2-3; TRBD2 might be the D (7 bases). Looked up from germline, CDR1 is MDHEN and CDR2 is SYDVKM. CDR3 length equals 15 residues. V was cut by 3 bases and J by 0 bases, with 10 bases left in between. The DNA of the CDR3 is TGTGCCAGCAGTTTGGGGGGGCACAGCACAGATACGCAGTATTTT. It specifies CASSLGGHSTDTQYF.

This clonotype appeared a few times. The chain links TRBV27 to TRBJ2-5; D tentatively fits TRBD1 or TRBD2 (5 bases each). There are 16 residues in the CDR3. V shed 6 bases and J shed 2 bases, with 19 bases lying between them. Germline V gene sequence: CDR1 MNHEY, CDR2 SMNVEV (reference sequence). The CDR3 coding sequence is TGTGCCAGCAGGCCAGGGACCGGACGGACTCAAGAGACCCAGTACTTC. Its protein is CASRPGTGRTQETQYF.

This clonotype was seen only a few times. The chain employs TRBV29-1 and TRBJ2-1, with TRBD1 matching over 7 bases. CDR3 length: 15 residues. V lost 6 bases, J lost 0 bases, and 8 bases stayed unmatched. Germline-derived CDR1 and CDR2 are SQVTM and ANQGSEA. The CDR3 here is CSVLTGSSSYNEQFF. CDR3 DNA sequence: TGCAGCGTACTGACAGGGTCCAGCTCCTACAATGAGCAGTTCTTC.

The rearrangement uses TRBV7-9 and TRBJ2-1, with 15 bases aligning to TRBD2. The trim removed 1 base at V and 7 bases at J, leaving 5 bases unmatched. The CDR3 is 17 residues long. The germline gives CDR1 SEHNR, CDR2 FQNEAQ (reference sequence). CDR3 nucleotide sequence: TGTGCCAGCAGCTTAGGGACTAGCGGGAGGGCGAGAAATGAGCAGTTCTTC. Amino acids: CASSLGTSGRARNEQFF.

This clonotype has ten or more counts. This chain connects TRBV7-2 to TRBJ2-7, with D possibly called TRBD1 or TRBD2 (6 bases each). The CDR3 covers 15 residues. The V gene's germline CDR1 is SGHTA and CDR2 FQGNSA. V dropped 2 bases and J dropped 2 bases, with 13 bases sitting between them. In DNA, the CDR3 is TGTGCCAGCAGCTTACCCGGGGGCGAGGCCTACGAGCAGTACTTC. As protein: CASSLPGGEAYEQYF.

This clonotype came up a few times. This sequence joins TRBV4-3 and TRBJ2-7, with D uncertain. The germline CDR1 and CDR2 sequences are LGHNA and YSLEER. CDR3 length: 14 residues. Trimming shortened V by 1 base and J by 3 bases, and 10 bases separated the two germline ends. DNA of the CDR3: TGCGCCAGCAGCCAAGGGGCTCTCGACTACGAGCAGTACTTC. This encodes CASSQGALDYEQYF.

This clonotype occurred a few times. The CDR3 is CASSPPDRYYGYTF. CDR3 DNA: TGTGCCAGCAGCCCTCCGGACAGATATTATGGCTACACCTTC. The chain uses TRBV7-2 and TRBJ1-2; a weak D match, TRBD1 (6 bases). V was pared by 5 bases and J by 5 bases, with 15 bases between. The CDR3 contains 14 residues. The V gene's germline CDR1 is SGHTA and CDR2 FQGNSA. The complete variable domain, with remaining parts taken from reference TRBV7-2 and TRBJ1-2, reads GAGVSQSPSNKVTEKGKDVELRCDPISGHTALYWYRQSLGQGLEFLIYFQGNSAPDKSGLPSDRFSAERTGGSVSTLTIQRTQQEDSAVYLCASSPPDRYYGYTFGSGTRLTVV.

This sequence joins TRBV12-3 or TRBV12-4 and TRBJ1-6; D perhaps matches TRBD1 (5 bases). The CDR3 loop spans 13 amino acids. V was clipped by 2 bases and J by 10 bases, with 9 bases between them. The CDR3 sequence is CASSLQGVSPLHF. The CDR3 nucleotides are TGTGCCAGCAGTTTACAAGGGGTATCACCCCTCCACTTT.

The chain links TRBV27 to TRBJ2-7; 11 positions agree with TRBD2. CDR3 length: 14 residues. The V and J ends lost 6 bases and 3 bases, in that order; junction bases with no gene match: 4. Germline CDR1 MNHEY, CDR2 SMNVEV (reference sequence). The chain's CDR3 is CASRKLAGDYEQYF. CDR3 nucleotides: TGTGCCAGCAGGAAACTAGCGGGAGACTACGAGCAGTACTTC.

The CDR3 here is CASSFSGGGTYGYTF. The CDR3 DNA sequence: TGTGCCAGCAGTTTTTCAGGGGGCGGGACCTATGGCTACACCTTC. J is TRBJ1-2 and V is TRBV28; 8 bases fit TRBD1. Unmatched junction bases numbered 7, after V lost 3 bases and J lost 4 bases. CDR1 MDHEN and CDR2 SYDVKM come from the germline V gene. The length of the CDR3 is 15 residues.

This clonotype was counted once. The chain has TRBV20-1 and TRBJ2-4; 11 bases align to TRBD2. The end of the DNA is better explained by TRBJ2-1, so the J call may be wrong. In germline, CDR1 is DFQATT, CDR2 SNEGSKA (reference sequence). This CDR3 has 13 amino acids. CDR3 sequence: CSASPGTSGEQFF. The CDR3 DNA follows: TGCAGTGCTAGCCCGGGGACTAGCGGTGAGCAGTTCTTC.

This chain connects TRBV9 to TRBJ2-5, with a weak D call TRBD2 (5 bases). CDR1 is SGDLS, CDR2 YYNGEE, per germline. The ends were cut back, 0 bases at V and 0 bases at J, with 12 bases in the middle. This CDR3 contains 16 residues. The CDR3 loop reads CASSVGPAANQETQYF. As DNA, the CDR3 is TGTGCCAGCAGCGTAGGCCCAGCGGCCAACCAAGAGACCCAGTACTTC.

The genes are TRBV6-5 and TRBJ1-4; perhaps TRBD1 as D (5 bases). CDR3 length equals 15 residues. Trimming took 5 bases from V and 8 from J, leaving 18 bases between them. Germline CDR1 and CDR2: MNHEY and SVGAGI. The CDR3 nucleotides read TGTGCCAGCAGTCCTGCAGGGTTTAGGAAGGAAAAACTGTTTTTT. This encodes CASSPAGFRKEKLFF.

This sequence joins TRBV7-2 and TRBJ2-3, with 8 bases fitting TRBD2. The V gene's germline CDR1 is SGHTA and CDR2 FQGNSA. V lost 11 bases and J lost 1; bases outside the gene matches: 11. The CDR3 covers 15 residues. Here the CDR3 reads CAQTAGRVGTDTQYF. In DNA, the CDR3 is TGTGCCCAAACGGCCGGGAGGGTCGGCACAGATACGCAGTATTTT.